Following are 26 T cell receptor beta chains from one sample sequenced in a study of T cell clonality in common variable immunodeficiency. The table came from immunoSEQ multiplex PCR; TCRdb's copy has only in-frame clones and leaves some out. The repertoire consists of over 40,000 clones, none detected only once. Sequenced material: peripheral blood mononuclear cells. These receptors all come from a person aged 18 to 75 in good health.

There are many counts of this clone. The read gets to within 3 residues of the CDR3 end, and the germline J gene fills in the rest. V usage is TRBV10-1 and J usage is TRBJ2-7; D may be TRBD1 (5 bases). Trimming cost V 4 bases and J 6 bases, with 16 bases left between them. Germline V CDR1 and CDR2: WNHNN, SYGVQD (reference sequence). This CDR3 has 14 residues. The CDR3 is CASSGGHPVAEQYF. The CDR3 DNA, read in part, is TGCGCCAGCAGTGGGGGCCACCCGGTGGCCGAG.

This clone was seen ten or more times. From the germline J gene comes the end of the CDR3, since the read stops 3 residues before it. The rearrangement joins TRBV30 to TRBJ2-7, with 8 bases identical to TRBD2. Germline V gives CDR1 GTSNPN, CDR2 SVGIG (reference sequence). The CDR3 has 16 amino acids. Trimming at V came to 5 bases and at J to 4 bases, leaving 16 bases not matched to a gene. The CDR3 is CAWGTRGSGKRYEQYF. The CDR3 DNA, read in part, is TGTGCCTGGGGGACCCGTGGTAGCGGGAAGAGGTACGAG.

This clone was observed a handful of times. The sequence runs out 3 residues before the end of the CDR3; the remainder is reconstructed from the germline J gene. V is TRBV4-2 and J is TRBJ2-5; D not resolved. The CDR3 has 14 residues. CDR1 and CDR2 from the germline V gene are LGHNA and YNFKEQ. The ends were cut back, 0 bases at V and 3 bases at J, with 8 bases in the middle. The part of the CDR3 DNA that was read is TGTGCCAGCAGCCAAGATGCCCGGGAAGAGACC. It encodes CASSQDAREET. In full, the CDR3 reads CASSQDAREETQYF.

This clone showed up many times. From the germline J gene comes the end of the CDR3, since the read stops 3 residues before it. This chain joins TRBV20-1 and TRBJ2-4; D call uncertain. V was trimmed by 1 base and J by 4 bases, leaving 5 bases between them. Looked up from germline, CDR1 is DFQATT and CDR2 is SNEGSKA (reference sequence). The CDR3 has 12 residues. The CDR3 reads CSARGQKNIQYF. The sequenced CDR3 bases are TGCAGTGCTAGAGGACAAAAAAACATT.

This clone has a count of ten or more. Read coverage stops 3 residues before the CDR3 terminus; the germline J gene supplies the remainder. The chain employs TRBV19 and TRBJ2-2, with 11 bases fitting TRBD1. Trimming cost V 1 base and J 5 bases; bases outside gene matches: 15. CDR1 and CDR2 (germline): LNHDA, SQIVND (reference sequence). CDR3 size: 20 residues. Incomplete CDR3 DNA: TGTGCCAGTAGTATAGGCCCCGGGACAGGGGGACCCCGGGGTACCGGGGAG. Protein product: CASSIGPGTGGPRGTGE. The CDR3 reads in full as CASSIGPGTGGPRGTGELFF.

CDR3 DNA, as far as it was read: TGTGCCAGCAGTGAACCCGCCGCGGGGAGCACAGATACG. It is translated as CASSEPAAGSTDT. The whole CDR3 protein reads CASSEPAAGSTDTQYF. The chain carries TRBV2 and TRBJ2-3; a weak D match, TRBD2 (6 bases). The read gets to within 3 residues of the CDR3 end, and the germline J gene fills in the rest. The germline gives CDR1 SNHLY, CDR2 FYNNEI. CDR3 length equals 16 residues. Trimming removed 2 bases from V and 0 bases from J, with 12 bases in between.

This clone was detected ten times or more. With the read ending 3 residues before the CDR3 end, the germline J gene is used to fill in that end. J is TRBJ2-7 and V is TRBV7-2; 8 bases fit TRBD2. The length of the CDR3 is 14 residues. V lost 1 base and J lost 6; bases outside the gene matches: 5. CDR1 SGHTA and CDR2 FQGNSA come from the germline V gene. The CDR3 DNA, read in part, is TGTGCCAGCAGCTTAGTCGGGGGGGGTCGCGAG. Encoded protein: CASSLVGGGRE. The full CDR3 protein is CASSLVGGGREQYF.

On this clone: The DNA ends 3 residues before the CDR3 does, and the rest of the CDR3 is filled in from the germline J gene. The chain combines TRBV7-8 with TRBJ2-7; weak D call: TRBD1 (5 bases). This CDR3 has 15 residues. Germline values: CDR1 SGHVS, CDR2 FQNEAQ. Trimming took 1 base from V and 4 from J, leaving 14 bases between them. The CDR3 sequence is CASSLEVGQGYEQYF. CDR3 bases read: TGTGCCAGCAGCTTAGAGGTGGGGCAGGGTTACGAG.

This clone was seen at least ten times. The observed sequence ends 3 residues before the CDR3 terminus, with the missing tail filled in from the germline J gene. The V call is TRBV6-4, the J call TRBJ2-7; TRBD2 matches at 7 bases. The CDR3 covers 17 residues. V lost 2 bases and J lost 4; bases outside the gene matches: 14. CDR1 and CDR2 (germline): MRHNA, SNTAGT. The CDR3 region is CASSDGTTYGFPYEQYF. The DNA read from the CDR3 is TGTGCCAGCAGTGACGGGACTACCTACGGGTTTCCTTACGAG.

This clone was observed at least ten times. The read halts 3 residues ahead of the CDR3 end, with the missing end drawn from the germline J gene. This rearrangement joins TRBV5-6 to TRBJ2-1; TRBD1 matches at 8 bases. CDR1 SGHDT and CDR2 YYEEEE come from the germline V gene. V was pared by 3 bases and J by 6 bases, with 2 bases of the junction left unmatched. This CDR3 region has 13 residues. Incomplete CDR3 DNA: TGTGCCAGCAGCTCAGACAGGGGCAATGAG. Amino acid sequence: CASSSDRGNE. The CDR3 in its entirety is CASSSDRGNEQFF.

Concerning this clone: Coverage ceases 3 residues before the CDR3 finishes, and the germline J gene fills in the end. The V call is TRBV6-1, the J call TRBJ1-2; D gene uncertain. The V gene's germline CDR1 is MNHNS and CDR2 SASEGT. The CDR3 extends over 14 amino acids. The CDR3 bases that were read are TGTGCCAGCAGTGAAGCGGGGAAGGGCGGGGGC. Amino acid sequence: CASSEAGKGGG. The full CDR3 reads CASSEAGKGGGYTF.

This clone was observed many times. The missing CDR3 end, 3 residues past where the read stops, is filled in from the germline J gene. V usage is TRBV4-2 and J usage is TRBJ2-3; a weak D match, TRBD1 (6 bases). V lost 1 base to trimming and J lost 1 base, with 15 bases between them. The CDR3 has 17 residues. Germline V gene data show CDR1 as LGHNA and CDR2 as YNFKEQ. The sequenced CDR3 bases are TGTGCCAGCAGCCAAGCATCCGTGGGGGCGGGCACAGATACG. It specifies CASSQASVGAGTDT. The CDR3 as a whole reads CASSQASVGAGTDTQYF.

A word on this clone: The read is 3 residues too short to cover the CDR3 end, so that end is filled in from the germline J gene. J is TRBJ1-6 and V is TRBV7-2; TRBD1 matches 7 bases. Per germline, CDR1 SGHTA and CDR2 FQGNSA. This CDR3 spans 13 amino acids. CDR3 DNA (partial): TGTGCCAGCAGCTCCGGTCCGGGACAGCCC. Translating it yields CASSSGPGQP. The entire CDR3 reads CASSSGPGQPLHF.

This clone has at least ten counts. The CDR3 end is not reached by the read, which stops 3 residues before it; the germline J gene fills it in. This rearrangement joins TRBV7-2 to TRBJ1-3; D uncertain. The V end was cut by 1 base, the J end by 0 bases, with 7 bases between. CDR1 is SGHTA and CDR2 is FQGNSA in the germline V gene. The CDR3 has 15 amino acids. The chain's CDR3 is CASSLGYGSGNTIYF. The covered CDR3 bases are TGTGCCAGCAGCTTAGGGTACGGCTCTGGAAACACC.

In this sample, this clone turned up many times. The CDR3 extends 3 residues past the end of the read, so its final part is completed from the germline J gene. The chain employs TRBV11-2 and TRBJ2-5; possible D gene TRBD1, 6 bases. Trimming shortened V by 6 bases and J by 5 bases, and 19 bases separated the two germline ends. Germline CDR1 and CDR2: SGHAT and FQNNGV. The CDR3 extends over 15 amino acids. The CDR3 here is CASSTYLSRGETQYF. CDR3 DNA (partial): TGTGCCAGCAGTACTTATTTGTCCAGGGGCGAGACC.

This clone was seen many times. The CDR3 goes on 3 residues after the read ends, and that part is filled in from the germline J gene. The V and J genes are TRBV19 and TRBJ1-3; 8 nucleotides match TRBD1. Trimming removed 5 bases from V and 6 bases from J; junction bases left unmatched: 6. CDR3 length: 14 residues. Germline lookup yields CDR1 LNHDA and CDR2 SQIVND (reference sequence). The CDR3 bases that were read are TGTGCCAGTAGTTTCCGACAGGGGATAAACACC. This codes for CASSFRQGINT. The full CDR3 is CASSFRQGINTIYF.

In its sample, this clone was seen many times. From the germline J gene comes the end of the CDR3, since the read stops 3 residues before it. This rearrangement joins TRBV10-3 to TRBJ1-2, with 8 bases that match TRBD1. The junction had 9 bases not matched to a gene; V was cut back by 6 bases and J by 6 bases. CDR1 ENHRY and CDR2 SYGVKD come from the germline V gene. The CDR3 covers 14 residues. CDR3 DNA (partial): TGTGCCATCAGACGGGGACAGGAAGGCGATGGC. Encoded protein: CAIRRGQEGDG. The full CDR3 protein reads CAIRRGQEGDGYTF.

This clone was picked up many times. The DNA ends 3 residues before the CDR3 does, and the rest of the CDR3 is filled in from the germline J gene. This chain joins TRBV19 and TRBJ1-5; 8 positions agree with TRBD1. The CDR3 extends over 14 amino acids. CDR1 is LNHDA, CDR2 SQIVND, per germline (reference sequence). Trimming took 3 bases from V and 6 from J; bases not matched to a gene: 4. CDR3 DNA (partial): TGTGCCAGTAGTATGTTAACAGGGGGTCAGCCC. Translated, it gives CASSMLTGGQP. The full-length CDR3 reads as CASSMLTGGQPQHF.

This clone occurred many times. The CDR3 extends 3 residues past the end of the read, so its final part is completed from the germline J gene. The chain uses TRBV5-4 and TRBJ2-5; 11 bases are a match to TRBD2. With V trimmed by 3 bases and J by 3 bases, 7 bases remained unmatched. The CDR3 length is 16 residues. From germline, CDR1 is SGHNT and CDR2 YYREEE (reference sequence). Incomplete CDR3 DNA: TGTGCCAGCAGCTCGAAACTGACTAGCGGGGAAGAGACC. Its protein product is CASSSKLTSGEET. The full CDR3 reads CASSSKLTSGEETQYF.

This clone was seen only a few times. The read falls 3 residues short of the CDR3 end, and the missing part is taken from the germline J gene. The V call is TRBV7-2, the J call TRBJ1-2; D unclear. The length of the CDR3 is 14 residues. Germline CDR1 reads SGHTA; CDR2 reads FQGNSA. The CDR3 loop reads CASTLGWLADTYTF. The covered CDR3 bases are TGTGCCAGCACCCTGGGCTGGCTTGCAGATACC.

In this sample, this clone turned up many times. The read terminates 3 residues before the CDR3 end, so the remaining end is supplied by the germline J gene. This chain links TRBV2 with TRBJ1-5; D perhaps matches TRBD1 (6 bases). CDR1 and CDR2 (germline): SNHLY, FYNNEI. The CDR3 contains 15 residues. The V end was cut by 6 bases, the J end by 1 base, with 13 bases between. The CDR3 region is CASRKGRGSNQPQHF. The CDR3 DNA, read in part, is TGTGCCAGCAGGAAGGGCAGGGGAAGCAATCAGCCC.

This clone was seen at least ten times. The CDR3 is cut off 3 residues early in the read; its end comes from the germline J gene. The V call is TRBV20-1, the J call TRBJ1-1; D is perhaps TRBD1 (6 bases). CDR3 length equals 13 residues. The germline V gene has CDR1 DFQATT and CDR2 SNEGSKA (reference sequence). The CDR3 bases that were read are TGCAGTGCTAGCCCCACAGGGTTAAGTGAG. Its protein product is CSASPTGLSE. The whole CDR3 reads CSASPTGLSEAFF.

This clone was picked up many times. The read ends 3 residues before the CDR3 terminus; that terminus is restored from the germline J gene. The rearrangement uses TRBV10-1 and TRBJ1-6; no clear D gene. Germline CDR1 is WNHNN and CDR2 is SYGVQD (reference sequence). V was clipped by 2 bases and J by 10 bases, with 9 bases between them. This CDR3 region has 13 residues. The sequenced CDR3 bases are TGCGCCAGCAGTGAGGAAAGTGGCTCACCC. Translating gives CASSEESGSP. The entire CDR3 protein reads CASSEESGSPLHF.

For this clone: The read ends 3 residues early relative to the CDR3; the germline J gene fills the gap. This chain uses TRBV6-1 with TRBJ1-2; D is unresolved. The CDR3 has 14 amino acids. Germline CDR1 is MNHNS and CDR2 is SASEGT. The CDR3 DNA, read in part, is TGTGCCAGCAGTGAACGTAGAGGAGGGCCCCTT. It translates to CASSERRGGPL. The entire CDR3 sequence reads CASSERRGGPLYTF.

This clone occurred many times. The sequence runs out 3 residues before the end of the CDR3; the remainder is reconstructed from the germline J gene. The chain employs TRBV19 and TRBJ1-2, with 7 positions matching TRBD1. Germline loops: CDR1 LNHDA, CDR2 SQIVND (reference sequence). CDR3 length equals 11 residues. V lost 9 bases to trimming and J lost 7 bases; unmatched junction nucleotides: 5. Partial CDR3 DNA: TGTGCCAGCTTAGGGGGCCTTGGC. This translates into CASLGGLG. The full CDR3 sequence reads CASLGGLGYTF.

Comments on this clone: Read data end 3 residues before the CDR3 end; the end is taken from the germline J gene. V gene TRBV19 combines with J gene TRBJ1-2; 7 nucleotides match TRBD1. CDR3 length: 13 residues. Germline CDR1 LNHDA, CDR2 SQIVND (reference sequence). The CDR3 here is CASSSGTVYDYTF. Incomplete CDR3 DNA: TGTGCCAGTAGTAGCGGGACAGTCTACGAC.